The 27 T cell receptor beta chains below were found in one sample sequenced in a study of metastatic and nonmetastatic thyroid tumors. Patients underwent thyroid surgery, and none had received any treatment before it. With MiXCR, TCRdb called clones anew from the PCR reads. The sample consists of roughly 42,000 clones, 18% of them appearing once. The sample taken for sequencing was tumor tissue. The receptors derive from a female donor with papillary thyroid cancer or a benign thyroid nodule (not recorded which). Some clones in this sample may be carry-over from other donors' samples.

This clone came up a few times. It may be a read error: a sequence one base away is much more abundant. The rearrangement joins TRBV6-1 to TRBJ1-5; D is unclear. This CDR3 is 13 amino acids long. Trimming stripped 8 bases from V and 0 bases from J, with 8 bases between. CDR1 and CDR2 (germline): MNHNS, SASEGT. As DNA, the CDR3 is TGTGCCAGCGAGAGGGATAGCAATCAGCCCCAGCATTTT. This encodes CASERDSNQPQHF.

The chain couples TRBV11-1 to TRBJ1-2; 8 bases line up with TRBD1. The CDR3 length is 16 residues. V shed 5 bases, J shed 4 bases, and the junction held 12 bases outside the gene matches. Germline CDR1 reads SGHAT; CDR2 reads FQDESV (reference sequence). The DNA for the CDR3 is TGTGCCAGCAGCAACTTGACAGGGGTAAAGGGCTATGGCTACACCTTC. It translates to CASSNLTGVKGYGYTF.

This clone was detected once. The DNA for the CDR3 is TGCAGTGCTAGGATGCCGGGACAGGATATGGAGGAGCAGTACTTC. Residues: CSARMPGQDMEEQYF. The chain joins TRBV20-1 to TRBJ2-7; TRBD1 aligns across 8 bases. Germline loops: CDR1 DFQATT, CDR2 SNEGSKA (reference sequence). This CDR3 comprises 15 residues. With V trimmed by 3 bases and J by 7 bases, 14 bases remained unmatched.

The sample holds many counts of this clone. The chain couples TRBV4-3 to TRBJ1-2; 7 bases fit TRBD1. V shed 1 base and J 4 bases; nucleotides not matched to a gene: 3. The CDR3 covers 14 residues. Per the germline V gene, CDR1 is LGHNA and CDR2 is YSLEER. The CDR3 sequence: CASSQGNRGYGYTF. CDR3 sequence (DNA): TGCGCCAGCAGCCAAGGGAACAGGGGCTATGGCTACACCTTC.

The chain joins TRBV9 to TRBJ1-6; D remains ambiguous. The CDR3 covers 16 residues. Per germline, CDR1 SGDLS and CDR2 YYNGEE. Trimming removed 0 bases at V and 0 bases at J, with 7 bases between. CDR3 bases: TGTGCCAGCAGCGTAGGGAGCAGCTCCTATAATTCACCCCTCCACTTT. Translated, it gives CASSVGSSSYNSPLHF.

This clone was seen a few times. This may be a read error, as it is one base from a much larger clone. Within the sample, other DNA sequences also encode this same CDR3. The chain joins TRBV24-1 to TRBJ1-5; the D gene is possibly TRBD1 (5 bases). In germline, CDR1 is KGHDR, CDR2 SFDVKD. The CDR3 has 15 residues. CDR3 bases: TGTGCCACCTCCGGGACGGACAATAGCAATCAGCCCCAGCATTTC. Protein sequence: CATSGTDNSNQPQHF.

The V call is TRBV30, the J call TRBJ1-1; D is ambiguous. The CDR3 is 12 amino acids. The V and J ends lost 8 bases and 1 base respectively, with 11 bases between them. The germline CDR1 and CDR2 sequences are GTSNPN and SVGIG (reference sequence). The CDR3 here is CALARGNTEAFF. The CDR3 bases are TGTGCCCTTGCCCGGGGGAACACTGAAGCTTTCTTT.

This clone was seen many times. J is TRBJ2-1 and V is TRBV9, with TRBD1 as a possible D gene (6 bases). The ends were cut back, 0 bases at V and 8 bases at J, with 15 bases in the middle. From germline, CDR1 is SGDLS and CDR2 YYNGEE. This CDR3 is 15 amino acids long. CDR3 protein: CASSVELGGLDEQFF. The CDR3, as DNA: TGTGCCAGCAGCGTAGAACTAGGGGGTCTAGATGAGCAGTTCTTC.

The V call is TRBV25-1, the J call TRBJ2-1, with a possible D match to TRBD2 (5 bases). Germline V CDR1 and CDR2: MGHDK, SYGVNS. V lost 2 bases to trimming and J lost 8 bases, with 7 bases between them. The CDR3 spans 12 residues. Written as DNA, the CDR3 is TGTGCCAGCAGTGAAGGAGGCCATGAGCAGTTCTTC. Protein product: CASSEGGHEQFF.

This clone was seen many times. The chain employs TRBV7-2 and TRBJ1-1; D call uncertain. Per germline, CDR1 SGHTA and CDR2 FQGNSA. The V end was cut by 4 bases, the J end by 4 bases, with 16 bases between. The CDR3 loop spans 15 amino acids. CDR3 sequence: CASSSPRAVATEAFF. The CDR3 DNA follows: TGTGCCAGCAGCTCCCCCCGGGCCGTGGCCACTGAAGCTTTCTTT.

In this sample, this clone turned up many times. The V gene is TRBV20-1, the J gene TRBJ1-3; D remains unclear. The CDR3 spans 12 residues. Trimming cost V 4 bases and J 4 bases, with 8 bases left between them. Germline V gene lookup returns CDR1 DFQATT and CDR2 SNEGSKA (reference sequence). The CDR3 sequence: CSAKGNGNTIYF. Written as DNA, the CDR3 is TGCAGTGCTAAAGGGAACGGAAACACCATATATTTT.

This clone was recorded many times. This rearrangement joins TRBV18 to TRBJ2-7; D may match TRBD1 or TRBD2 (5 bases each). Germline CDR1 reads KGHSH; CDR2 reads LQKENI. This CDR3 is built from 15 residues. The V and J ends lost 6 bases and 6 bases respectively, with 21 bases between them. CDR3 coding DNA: TGTGCCAGCTCTCATAACCCGGGACCCGAGCTCGAGCAGTACTTC. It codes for CASSHNPGPELEQYF.

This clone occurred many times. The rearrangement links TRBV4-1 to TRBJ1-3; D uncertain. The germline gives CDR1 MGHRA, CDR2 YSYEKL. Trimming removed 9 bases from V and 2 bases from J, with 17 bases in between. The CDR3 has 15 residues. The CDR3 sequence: CARSSLAETGNTIYF. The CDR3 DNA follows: TGCGCCAGATCTTCCCTCGCTGAAACTGGAAACACCATATATTTT.

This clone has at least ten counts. This chain's CDR3 is CASSEGPGLGGSGNTIYF. CDR3 sequence (DNA): TGTGCCAGCAGTGAGGGACCGGGCCTAGGGGGTTCTGGAAACACCATATATTTT. The V and J genes are TRBV6-1 and TRBJ1-3; D possibly corresponds to TRBD1 (6 bases). The CDR3 runs to 18 residues. V was clipped by 3 bases and J by 1 base, with 19 bases between them. Per germline, CDR1 MNHNS and CDR2 SASEGT.

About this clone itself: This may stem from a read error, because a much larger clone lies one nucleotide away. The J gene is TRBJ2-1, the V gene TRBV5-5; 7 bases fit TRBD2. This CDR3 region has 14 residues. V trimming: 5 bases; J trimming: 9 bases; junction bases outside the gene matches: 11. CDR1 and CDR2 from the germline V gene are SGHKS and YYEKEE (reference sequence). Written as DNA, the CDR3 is TGTGCCAGCAGTTACCTAGCGGTATTGGGTGAGCAGTTCTTC. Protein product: CASSYLAVLGEQFF. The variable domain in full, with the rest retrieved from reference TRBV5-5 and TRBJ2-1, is DAGVTQSPTHLIKTRGQQVTLRCSPISGHKSVSWYQQVLGQGPQFIFQYYEKEERGRGNFPDRFSARQFPNYSSELNVNALLLGDSALYLCASSYLAVLGEQFFGPGTRLTVL.

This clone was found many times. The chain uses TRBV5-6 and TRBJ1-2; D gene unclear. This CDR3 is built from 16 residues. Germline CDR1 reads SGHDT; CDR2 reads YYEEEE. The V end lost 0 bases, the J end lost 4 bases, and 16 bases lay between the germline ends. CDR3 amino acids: CASSLGAAGLVYGYTF. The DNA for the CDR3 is TGTGCCAGCAGCTTGGGGGCGGCAGGTTTGGTCTATGGCTACACCTTC.

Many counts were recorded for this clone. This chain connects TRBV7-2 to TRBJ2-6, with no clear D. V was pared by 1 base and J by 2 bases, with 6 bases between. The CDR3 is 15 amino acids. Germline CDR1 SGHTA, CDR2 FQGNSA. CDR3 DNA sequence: TGTGCCAGCAGCTTAGGAGGAACTGGGGCCAACGTCCTGACTTTC. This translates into CASSLGGTGANVLTF.

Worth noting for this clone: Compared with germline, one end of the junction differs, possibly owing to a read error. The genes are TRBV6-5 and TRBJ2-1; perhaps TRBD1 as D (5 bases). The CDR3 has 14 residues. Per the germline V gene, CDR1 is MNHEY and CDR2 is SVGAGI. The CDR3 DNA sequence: TGTGCCAGCAGTTACATCTGGGGCAACAATGAGCAGCTCTTC. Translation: CASSYIWGNNEQLF.

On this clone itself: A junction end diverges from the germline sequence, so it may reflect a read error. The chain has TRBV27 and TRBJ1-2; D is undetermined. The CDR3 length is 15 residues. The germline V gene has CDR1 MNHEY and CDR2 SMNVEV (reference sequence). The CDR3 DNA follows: TGTGCCAGCAGCCCCGGCCACTCAGATTACTATGGCTACATCTTC. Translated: CASSPGHSDYYGYIF.

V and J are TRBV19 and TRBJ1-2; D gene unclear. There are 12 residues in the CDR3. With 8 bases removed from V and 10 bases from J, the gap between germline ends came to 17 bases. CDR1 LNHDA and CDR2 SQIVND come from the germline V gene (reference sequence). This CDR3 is CASWEAPYFYTF. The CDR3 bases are TGTGCCAGTTGGGAAGCTCCCTATTTCTACACCTTC.

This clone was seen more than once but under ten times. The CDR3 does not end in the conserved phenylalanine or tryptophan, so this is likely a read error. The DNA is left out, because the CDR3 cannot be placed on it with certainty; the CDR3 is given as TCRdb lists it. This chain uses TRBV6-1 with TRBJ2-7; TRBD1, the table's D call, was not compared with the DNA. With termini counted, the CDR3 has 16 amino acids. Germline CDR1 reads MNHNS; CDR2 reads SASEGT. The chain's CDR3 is CASMMAGRSGERPRPS.

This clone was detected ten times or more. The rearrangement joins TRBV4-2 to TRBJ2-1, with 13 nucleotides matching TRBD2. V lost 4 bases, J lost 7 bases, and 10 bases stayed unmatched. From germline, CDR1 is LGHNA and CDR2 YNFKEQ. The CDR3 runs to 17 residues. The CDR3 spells CASSPGTSGEPGNEQFF. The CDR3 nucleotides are TGTGCCAGCAGCCCCGGGACTAGCGGGGAACCGGGGAATGAGCAGTTCTTC.

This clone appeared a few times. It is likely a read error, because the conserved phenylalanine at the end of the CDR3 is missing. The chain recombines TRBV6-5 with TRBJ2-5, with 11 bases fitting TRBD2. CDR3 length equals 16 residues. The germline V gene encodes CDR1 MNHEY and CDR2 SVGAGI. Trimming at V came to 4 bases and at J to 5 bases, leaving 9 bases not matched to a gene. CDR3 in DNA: TGTGCCAGCAGTTCGTCTAGCGGGAGGTCAAGGGAGACCCAGTACATC. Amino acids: CASSSSSGRSRETQYI.

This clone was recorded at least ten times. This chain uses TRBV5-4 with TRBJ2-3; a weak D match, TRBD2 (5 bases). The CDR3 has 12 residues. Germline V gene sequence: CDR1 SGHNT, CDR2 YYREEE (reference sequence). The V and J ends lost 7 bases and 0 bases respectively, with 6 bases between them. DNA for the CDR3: TGTGCCAGCCGAGGGAGCACAGATACGCAGTATTTT. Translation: CASRGSTDTQYF.

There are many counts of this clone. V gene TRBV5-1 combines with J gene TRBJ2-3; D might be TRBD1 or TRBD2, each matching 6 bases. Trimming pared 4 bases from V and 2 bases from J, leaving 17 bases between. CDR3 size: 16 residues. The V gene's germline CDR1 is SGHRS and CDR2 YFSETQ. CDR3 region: CASSPVGGAITDTQYF. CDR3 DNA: TGCGCCAGCAGCCCCGTGGGGGGCGCGATCACAGATACGCAGTATTTT.

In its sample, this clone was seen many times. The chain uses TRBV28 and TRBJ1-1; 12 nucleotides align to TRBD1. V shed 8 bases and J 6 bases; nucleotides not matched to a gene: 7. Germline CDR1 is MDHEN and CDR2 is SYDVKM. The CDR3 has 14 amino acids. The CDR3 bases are TGTGCCAGCCCCATCGGGACAGGGGGCGCTGAAGCTTTCTTT. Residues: CASPIGTGGAEAFF.

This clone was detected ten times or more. The chain's CDR3 is CASSRRDNRMNTEAFF. The CDR3 DNA reads as TGTGCCAGTAGTCGTCGGGACAATAGAATGAACACTGAAGCTTTCTTT. The V and J genes are TRBV19 and TRBJ1-1, with D possibly TRBD1 on 6 matching bases. V was shortened by 5 bases and J by 0 bases, with 16 bases between the two germline ends. This CDR3 has 16 residues. The germline gives CDR1 LNHDA, CDR2 SQIVND (reference sequence).